The 4 T cell receptor beta chains in this list originate from one sample, sequenced in a study of CD8+ T cells in alopecia areata. In each case, RNA was isolated and then reverse transcribed into cDNA as the sequencing template. The repertoire was sequenced with immunoSEQ multiplex PCR; TCRdb's copy has only in-frame clones and lacks some. The sample consists of under 250,000 clones, approximately 57% of them appearing once. Sample treatment: oral pan-JAK inhibitor, 5-10 mg twice daily. Source: CD4+ T cells sorted from blood, taken at week 4, from a patient treated with tofacitinib. These receptors were collected from a human donor with alopecia areata.

The chain carries TRBV20-1 and TRBJ2-3, with D possibly being TRBD2 (7 bases). The CDR3 totals 11 residues. Trimming cost V 7 bases and J 6 bases, with 11 bases left between them. In germline, CDR1 is DFQATT, CDR2 SNEGSKA (reference sequence). The CDR3 nucleotides are TGCAGTGGGGGGGGCCAGGATACGCAGTATTTT. Residues: CSGGGQDTQYF.

Comments on this clone: This specimen includes other DNA sequences encoding the same CDR3. The chain couples TRBV7-6 to TRBJ2-7; 7 nucleotides match TRBD1. The CDR3 extends over 15 amino acids. V was pared by 1 base and J by 2 bases, with 5 bases of the junction left unmatched. Germline V gives CDR1 SGHVS, CDR2 FNYEAQ. The CDR3 DNA reads as TGTGCCAGCAGCTTAGACAGGGGTTTGACCTACGAGCAGTACTTC. Translation: CASSLDRGLTYEQYF. Full variable domain (missing parts from reference TRBV7-6 and TRBJ2-7): GAGVSQSPRYKVTKRGQDVALRCDPISGHVSLYWYRQALGQGPEFLTYFNYEAQQDKSGLPNDRFSAERPEGSISTLTIQRTEQRDSAMYRCASSLDRGLTYEQYFGPGTRLTVT.

In its sample, this clone was seen many times. The V gene is TRBV27, the J gene TRBJ2-5; D possibly corresponds to TRBD2 (6 bases). V lost 6 bases and J lost 2, with 16 bases in between. Per the germline V gene, CDR1 is MNHEY and CDR2 is SMNVEV (reference sequence). The CDR3 sequence is 15 residues long. The CDR3 protein is CASSRALRGQETQYF. As DNA, the CDR3 is TGTGCCAGCAGCCGGGCCCTCCGGGGGCAAGAGACCCAGTACTTC.

V and J are TRBV7-2 and TRBJ1-2, with 8 bases fitting TRBD1. The ends lost 4 bases at V and 7 bases at J; junction bases unmatched: 11. Germline assignment: CDR1 SGHTA and CDR2 FQGNSA. The CDR3 is 15 residues long. CDR3 amino acids: CASSSDRGERSGYTF. Here the CDR3 DNA reads TGTGCCAGCAGCTCAGACAGGGGCGAGAGAAGTGGCTACACCTTC.